These 6 T cell receptor beta chains came from one sample sequenced in a study of blood T cell repertoires in COVID-19. Measured with immunoSEQ multiplex PCR; TCRdb has only the in-frame clones, and not every one. The sample includes 45,000 to 60,000 clones, roughly 78% of them seen just once. Material: peripheral blood. These receptors came from a woman aged 80 or older with acute or convalescent COVID-19.

V is TRBV5-4 and J is TRBJ2-1; 8 nucleotides match TRBD2. Per the germline V gene, CDR1 is SGHNT and CDR2 is YYREEE (reference sequence). The CDR3 has 16 residues. With 3 bases clipped from V and 2 bases from J, the junction kept 7 bases outside the gene matches. The CDR3, as DNA: TGTGCCAGCAGCTCCGGTGCGGGGGGCACCTACAATGAGCAGTTCTTC. Its protein product is CASSSGAGGTYNEQFF.

This chain uses TRBV2 with TRBJ1-5; the match to TRBD1 covers 10 bases. This CDR3 region has 15 residues. Germline CDR1 and CDR2: SNHLY and FYNNEI. V dropped 6 bases and J dropped 2; count of bases not matched to a gene: 4. CDR3 coding DNA: TGTGCCAGCAGCCGCGGGACAGGGGGCAATCAGCCCCAGCATTTT. It is translated as CASSRGTGGNQPQHF.

This clone was counted a few times. The genes are TRBV29-1 and TRBJ2-7; the D gene is possibly TRBD1 (5 bases). The CDR3 is 13 residues long. Germline lookup yields CDR1 SQVTM and CDR2 ANQGSEA. V dropped 7 bases and J dropped 0 bases, with 13 bases sitting between them. CDR3 residues: CSATPDSSYEQYF. DNA for the CDR3: TGCAGCGCTACCCCCGACAGCTCCTACGAGCAGTACTTC.

This chain joins TRBV27 and TRBJ2-1; maybe TRBD2 (6 bases). V was cut by 6 bases and J by 0 bases, with 12 bases left in between. This CDR3 contains 15 residues. Looked up from germline, CDR1 is MNHEY and CDR2 is SMNVEV (reference sequence). This CDR3 reads CASRKDGGSYNEQFF. CDR3 nucleotide sequence: TGTGCCAGCAGAAAGGACGGGGGCTCCTACAATGAGCAGTTCTTC.

This sequence joins TRBV3-1 (or the pseudogene TRBV3-2) and TRBJ1-6, with 7 bases identical to TRBD1. CDR1 LGHDT and CDR2 YNNKEL come from the germline V gene (reference sequence). The CDR3 loop spans 15 amino acids. The J segment lost 7 bases and the V segment lost 1 base, leaving 4 bases of the junction unmatched. The CDR3 bases are TGTGCCAGCAGCCAAGGGACAGGCAGGAATTCACCCCTCCACTTT. It encodes CASSQGTGRNSPLHF.

J is TRBJ2-3 and V is TRBV15; 7 nucleotides match TRBD1. The CDR3 spans 16 residues. Germline CDR1 reads LNHNV; CDR2 reads YYDKDF (reference sequence). Losses at the gene ends were 0 bases for V and 3 bases for J; bases not matched to a gene: 6. CDR3 DNA: TGTGCCACCAGCAGAGATATGCAGGGGGTGACAGATACGCAGTATTTT. It specifies CATSRDMQGVTDTQYF.